One sample yielded the 18 T cell receptor beta chains listed below, sequenced in a study of T-cell memory formation after mild COVID-19. TCRdb processed the 5' RACE reads anew with MiXCR; each CDR3 protein has one entry. The table has about 130,000 distinct CDR3 sequences, about 15% seen once. What was sequenced was PBMCs or a T cell subset sorted from them (not recorded which). The receptor set was obtained from an adult woman who had mild COVID-19 (a few samples of this study predate the infection). Cell type and time point are not known.

The genes are TRBV7-2 and TRBJ2-1; the D call may be TRBD1 or TRBD2 (5 bases each). V shed 1 base and J shed 9 bases, with 13 bases lying between them. Germline CDR1 is SGHTA and CDR2 is FQGNSA. CDR3 length equals 14 residues. For the CDR3, the DNA is TGTGCCAGCAGCTTAGTAACAGGAGGAGGTGAGCAGTTCTTC. Its protein product is CASSLVTGGGEQFF.

The rearrangement uses TRBV27 and TRBJ2-1; D unclear. V was trimmed by 6 bases and J by 0 bases, leaving 6 bases between them. The germline CDR1 and CDR2 sequences are MNHEY and SMNVEV (reference sequence). The CDR3 is 13 amino acids. The CDR3 protein is CASRQSSYNEQFF. Here the CDR3 DNA reads TGTGCCAGCAGACAAAGCTCCTACAATGAGCAGTTCTTC.

This rearrangement joins TRBV7-3 to TRBJ2-3; D may be TRBD1 or TRBD2 (6 bases each). There are 15 residues in the CDR3. Between the trimmed V and J ends, which lost 5 bases and 6 bases, there was a span of 18 bases. Germline loops: CDR1 SGHTA, CDR2 FQGTGA. CDR3 protein: CASSPSGGLVDTQYF. CDR3 bases: TGTGCCAGCAGCCCCTCTGGGGGGCTCGTGGATACGCAGTATTTT.

The rearrangement links TRBV10-1 to TRBJ1-3; 8 nucleotides match TRBD1. Trimming at V came to 4 bases and at J to 3 bases, leaving 11 bases not matched to a gene. The CDR3 extends over 17 amino acids. In germline, CDR1 is WNHNN, CDR2 SYGVQD (reference sequence). Written as DNA, the CDR3 is TGCGCCAGCAGTGTTCCCCGGACAGGGCAGGTTGGAAACACCATATATTTT. Translating it yields CASSVPRTGQVGNTIYF.

The V call is TRBV20-1, the J call TRBJ2-7; D ambiguous. CDR3 size: 14 residues. The germline V gene has CDR1 DFQATT and CDR2 SNEGSKA (reference sequence). Trimming removed 3 bases at V and 0 bases at J, with 12 bases between. The CDR3 sequence is CSASVQASSYEQYF. Here the CDR3 DNA reads TGCAGTGCTAGTGTCCAGGCGAGCTCCTACGAGCAGTACTTC.

This clonotype was counted many times. V and J are TRBV10-2 and TRBJ2-5; 7 positions match TRBD2. V lost 8 bases to trimming and J lost 3 bases; unmatched junction nucleotides: 6. Per the germline V gene, CDR1 is WSHSY and CDR2 is SAAADI. This CDR3 is 13 amino acids long. In nucleotides, the CDR3 is TGCGCCAGCGCCTCTAGCGGAAAAGAGACCCAGTACTTC. Its protein is CASASSGKETQYF.

A few counts support this clonotype. V is TRBV2 and J is TRBJ2-5; D may be TRBD2 (7 bases). CDR1 and CDR2 from the germline V gene are SNHLY and FYNNEI. The CDR3 covers 15 residues. V was pared by 4 bases and J by 2 bases, with 14 bases between. In DNA, the CDR3 is TGTGCCAGCAGTGTTACAGGGAGGGGGCAAGAGACCCAGTACTTC. It is translated as CASSVTGRGQETQYF.

V and J are TRBV19 and TRBJ1-6; D is unclear. CDR3 length: 14 amino acids. Germline CDR1 and CDR2: LNHDA and SQIVND (reference sequence). V was cut by 5 bases and J by 9 bases, with 14 bases left in between. The CDR3 DNA sequence: TGTGCCAGTAGTGCCACATGGGAAGGTTCACCCCTCCACTTT. Residues: CASSATWEGSPLHF.

The V call is TRBV28, the J call TRBJ1-4; D is unclear. Trimming took off 6 bases at V and 0 bases at J, with 11 bases between the two ends. The CDR3 loop spans 15 amino acids. Germline V gives CDR1 MDHEN, CDR2 SYDVKM. CDR3 region: CASSDPTATNEKLFF. Here the CDR3 DNA reads TGTGCCAGCAGCGATCCGACTGCAACTAATGAAAAACTGTTTTTT.

This clonotype showed up just a few times. The chain employs TRBV7-9 and TRBJ2-7; D is undetermined. Per the germline V gene, CDR1 is SEHNR and CDR2 is FQNEAQ (reference sequence). Trimming cost V 3 bases and J 4 bases, with 7 bases left between them. The CDR3 contains 12 residues. CDR3 in DNA: TGTGCCAGCAGCTTCCAAAATTACGAGCAGTACTTC. Encoded protein: CASSFQNYEQYF.

J is TRBJ2-5 and V is TRBV7-8; 8 bases fit TRBD2. The trim removed 4 bases at V and 5 bases at J, leaving 21 bases unmatched. Per the germline V gene, CDR1 is SGHVS and CDR2 is FQNEAQ. CDR3 length equals 19 residues. The chain's CDR3 is CASSSSREVVSGKSETQYF. As DNA, the CDR3 is TGTGCCAGCAGCTCGTCGAGAGAGGTCGTTAGCGGGAAGTCGGAGACCCAGTACTTC.

The chain has TRBV20-1 and TRBJ2-3, with 11 bases that match TRBD2. The CDR3 totals 18 residues. Germline V gene lookup returns CDR1 DFQATT and CDR2 SNEGSKA (reference sequence). Unmatched junction bases numbered 17, after V lost 3 bases and J lost 6 bases. The CDR3 region is CSASPSGGLVKDEDTQYF. The DNA for the CDR3 is TGCAGTGCTAGTCCTAGCGGGGGGTTGGTTAAGGATGAGGATACGCAGTATTTT.

This clonotype was seen more than once but under ten times. The chain is built from TRBV15 and TRBJ2-1, with 12 bases matching TRBD2. Germline loops: CDR1 LNHNV, CDR2 YYDKDF (reference sequence). The CDR3 sequence is 15 residues long. V lost 4 bases to trimming and J lost 9 bases; unmatched junction nucleotides: 7. Here the CDR3 reads CATSTSGGALCEQFF. The CDR3, as DNA: TGTGCCACCAGCACTAGCGGGGGGGCTTTGTGTGAGCAGTTCTTC.

This clonotype was recorded a few times. In DNA, the CDR3 is TGTGCCAGCAGCTTCTCAGCGGATACGCAGTATTTT. Its translation is CASSFSADTQYF. This sequence joins TRBV7-9 and TRBJ2-3; D gene ambiguous. The length of the CDR3 is 12 residues. Trimming left V 3 bases short and J 6 bases short, with 7 bases between. Germline CDR1 is SEHNR and CDR2 is FQNEAQ (reference sequence).

This clonotype has just a few counts. The genes are TRBV3-1 and TRBJ2-3; 9 bases map to TRBD1. The germline gives CDR1 LGHDT, CDR2 YNNKEL (reference sequence). Germline trimming cut 2 bases from V and 4 bases from J; bases unmatched to any gene: 4. The CDR3 loop spans 15 amino acids. This chain's CDR3 is CASSQTGQGADTQYF. CDR3 DNA: TGTGCCAGCAGCCAAACGGGACAGGGTGCAGATACGCAGTATTTT.

This clonotype was detected a few times. The V and J genes are TRBV18 and TRBJ2-1; the D gene is possibly TRBD2 (6 bases). The V and J ends lost 3 bases and 0 bases respectively, with 12 bases between them. This CDR3 spans 16 amino acids. Germline CDR1 reads KGHSH; CDR2 reads LQKENI. The CDR3 loop is CASSPGGRSSYNEQFF. CDR3 bases: TGTGCCAGCTCACCCGGGGGACGGAGCTCCTACAATGAGCAGTTCTTC.

V and J are TRBV4-3 and TRBJ2-1, with TRBD2 matching over 9 bases. This CDR3 comprises 17 residues. In germline, CDR1 is LGHNA, CDR2 YSLEER. With 0 bases clipped from V and 4 bases from J, the junction kept 7 bases outside the gene matches. The CDR3 spells CASSQDPAGGGYNEQFF. The CDR3 DNA reads as TGCGCCAGCAGCCAAGACCCAGCGGGAGGCGGATACAATGAGCAGTTCTTC.

This clonotype was seen more than once but under ten times. The genes are TRBV15 and TRBJ2-7; TRBD2 might be the D (5 bases). Germline assignment: CDR1 LNHNV and CDR2 YYDKDF (reference sequence). The CDR3 has 13 amino acids. V lost 5 bases to trimming and J lost 0 bases, with 8 bases between them. CDR3: CATSEGRSYEQYF. CDR3 coding DNA: TGTGCCACCAGCGAGGGCCGCTCCTACGAGCAGTACTTC.